The rows below give T cell receptor beta chains drawn from one sample of a study of siplizumab effects on memory and regulatory T cells. Libraries were prepared by immunoSEQ multiplex PCR; TCRdb keeps only in-frame clonotypes and omits some of them. In the table there are about 100,000 clones, about 91% of which are singletons. Sequenced: CD4+ T cells sorted from blood. The receptors originated from a human donor in good health. CDR3s include the opening cysteine and the closing phenylalanine or tryptophan. D genes are given only for firm matches. The listing skips clone size in some rows; elsewhere it reads once, few, many or a size class.

size	V	D	J	CDR3	DNA
-	TRBV13	-	TRBJ1-1	CASSIRKIENTEAFF	TGTGCCAGCAGCATAAGGAAAATCGAGAACACTGAAGCTTTCTTT
-	TRBV9	-	TRBJ1-3	CASSVAPVFSGNTIYF	TGTGCCAGCAGCGTAGCTCCGGTTTTCTCTGGAAACACCATATATTTT
-	TRBV6-1	-	TRBJ2-7	CASRSVSYEQYF	TGTGCCAGTCGTTCTGTCTCCTACGAGCAGTACTTC
-	TRBV18	TRBD1	TRBJ1-1	CASSTSQGASTEAFF	TGTGCCAGCTCAACCTCTCAGGGGGCCAGTACTGAAGCTTTCTTT
-	TRBV7-6	TRBD2	TRBJ2-3	CASSPGTSGGTDTQYF	TGTGCCAGCAGCCCAGGGACTAGCGGGGGCACAGATACGCAGTATTTT
-	TRBV5-6	TRBD2	TRBJ2-3	CASSSTRGGGTDTQYF	TGTGCCAGCAGCTCCACCCGGGGGGGCGGCACAGATACGCAGTATTTT
-	TRBV6-6	TRBD1	TRBJ1-2	CASSPTTGGGYGYTF	TGTGCCAGCAGCCCCACGACAGGGGGAGGATATGGCTACACCTTC
-	TRBV19	TRBD2	TRBJ2-1	CASSIGTSGINNEQFF	TGTGCCAGTAGTATAGGGACTAGCGGTATAAACAATGAGCAGTTCTTC
-	TRBV2	-	TRBJ2-3	CASSELLSTDTQYF	TGTGCCAGCAGTGAATTGTTGAGCACAGATACGCAGTATTTT
-	TRBV4-3	-	TRBJ2-5	CASSPERRLRVQETQYF	TGCGCCAGCAGCCCAGAGAGGAGACTCAGGGTCCAAGAGACCCAGTACTTC
-	TRBV4-1	-	TRBJ1-5	CASSQNIGTGPYQPQHF	TGCGCCAGCAGCCAAAACATCGGGACGGGACCTTATCAGCCCCAGCATTTT
-	TRBV7-9	-	TRBJ1-4	CASSLEGRGYEKLFF	TGTGCCAGCAGCTTAGAAGGGAGGGGTTATGAAAAACTGTTTTTT
-	TRBV30	-	TRBJ1-1	CAWIAYTEAFF	TGTGCCTGGATAGCCTACACTGAAGCTTTCTTT
-	TRBV12-5	TRBD1	TRBJ2-7	CASGHGTGDSYEQYF	TGTGCTAGTGGCCACGGGACAGGGGACTCCTACGAGCAGTACTTC
-	TRBV10-3	-	TRBJ1-4	CAISSNPTGPLSANLREKLFF	TGTGCCATCAGCAGTAACCCCACAGGACCGCTCTCGGCGAACCTCAGGGAAAAACTGTTTTTT
once	TRBV18	-	TRBJ2-1	CASSPWGPENEQFF	TGTGCCAGCTCACCATGGGGACCCGAAAATGAGCAGTTCTTC
-	TRBV6-1	-	TRBJ1-1	CASSARLGAGDTEAFF	TGTGCCAGCAGTGCTAGGTTGGGAGCTGGAGATACTGAAGCTTTCTTT
once	TRBV7-9	-	TRBJ1-5	CASSSNTGAVGGNQPQHF	TGTGCCAGCAGCTCAAACACGGGGGCGGTTGGAGGCAATCAGCCCCAGCATTTT
-	TRBV29-1	-	TRBJ2-7	CSVGPYEQYF	TGCAGCGTTGGACCGTACGAGCAGTACTTC
-	TRBV6-5	TRBD2	TRBJ2-7	CASIKLAGGIYEQYF	TGTGCCAGCATCAAACTAGCGGGGGGCATTTACGAGCAGTACTTC
once	TRBV5-1	-	TRBJ2-5	CASSLDRVGALGYF	TGCGCCAGCAGCTTGGACAGGGTTGGAGCGTTGGGGTACTTC